What follows are 28 T cell receptor beta chains derived from one specimen sequenced in a study of T cells in Graves' hyperthyroidism and ophthalmopathy. Researchers took RNA transcripts and amplified the TCR beta CDR3 regions from them. The HTBI primer set served for first-round RT-PCR of the TCR CDR3. TCRdb re-derived calls from the multiplex PCR reads in MiXCR, one entry per CDR3 protein. The sample yields about 580,000 distinct CDR3 sequences, 40% to 55% seen once. The sequencing input was peripheral blood or thyroid tissue (not recorded which). The origin of the receptors is a woman aged 18-29 years with Graves' hyperthyroidism.

This clonotype came up many times. The genes are TRBV5-6 and TRBJ2-7, with D perhaps assigned TRBD1 or TRBD2 (6 bases each). CDR1 SGHDT and CDR2 YYEEEE come from the germline V gene. Trimming left V 2 bases short and J 3 bases short, with 12 bases between. This CDR3 is 14 amino acids long. CDR3 DNA: TGTGCCAGCAGCTTCCGGGGGCTGAACTACGAGCAGTACTTC. Protein product: CASSFRGLNYEQYF.

This chain joins TRBV7-2 and TRBJ2-5; 7 positions agree with TRBD1. Germline V gene lookup returns CDR1 SGHTA and CDR2 FQGNSA. This CDR3 is built from 15 residues. The V gene end was trimmed by 5 bases and the J gene end by 9 bases; junction bases not matched to a gene: 15. CDR3 nucleotide sequence: TGTGCCAGCAGCCGCGACAGGGATGGCAATCAGCCCCAGTACTTC. Translated: CASSRDRDGNQPQYF.

This sequence joins TRBV12-3 or TRBV12-4 and TRBJ1-2; no clear D. The germline V and J ends were trimmed by 7 bases and 7 bases, with 19 bases remaining between them. This CDR3 has 14 residues. The CDR3 DNA follows: TGTGCCAGCACCCCGGGAGGCCTAAGTGGTGGCTACACCTTC. It specifies CASTPGGLSGGYTF.

The chain links TRBV10-1 to TRBJ2-7; D is possibly TRBD2 (5 bases). The V and J ends lost 2 bases and 7 bases respectively, with 21 bases between them. This CDR3 is built from 16 residues. Germline V gene lookup returns CDR1 WNHNN and CDR2 SYGVQD (reference sequence). CDR3 region: CASSESTGFPSNEQYF. The CDR3 DNA sequence: TGCGCCAGCAGTGAGAGTACGGGATTCCCTAGTAATGAGCAGTACTTC.

This clonotype was counted ten times or more. The rearrangement joins TRBV5-6 to TRBJ2-7, with 9 bases lining up with TRBD2. V dropped 4 bases and J dropped 0; count of bases not matched to a gene: 8. CDR3 length: 16 residues. The V gene's germline CDR1 is SGHDT and CDR2 YYEEEE. CDR3 residues: CASSLPGLAASYEQYF. In nucleotides, the CDR3 is TGTGCCAGCAGCCTACCGGGACTAGCCGCCTCCTACGAGCAGTACTTC.

This clonotype was observed a few times. This sequence joins TRBV12-5 and TRBJ1-2, with D tentatively TRBD1 (5 bases). The CDR3 extends over 13 amino acids. The germline CDR1 and CDR2 sequences are LGHNT and FRNRAP. Trimming left V 6 bases short and J 2 bases short, with 10 bases between. The CDR3: CASGLTENYGYTF. CDR3 DNA sequence: TGTGCTAGTGGACTGACAGAAAACTATGGCTACACCTTC.

The rearrangement uses TRBV20-1 and TRBJ2-2, with TRBD2 identical over 10 bases. CDR1 is DFQATT and CDR2 is SNEGSKA in the germline V gene (reference sequence). The V and J ends lost 3 bases and 7 bases, in that order; junction bases with no gene match: 11. This CDR3 is 16 amino acids long. The CDR3 region is CSARASSGREVGELFF. CDR3 nucleotide sequence: TGCAGTGCTAGGGCCTCTAGCGGGAGAGAAGTCGGGGAGCTGTTTTTT.

A word on this clonotype: This may stem from a read error, because a much larger clone lies one nucleotide away. This CDR3 is missing its conserved last phenylalanine or tryptophan, likely due to a read error. The V and J genes are TRBV3-1 and TRBJ1-5; D may be TRBD1 (6 bases). CDR1 is LGHDT, CDR2 YNNKEL, per germline (reference sequence). CDR3 size: 13 residues. V shed 0 bases and J shed 9 bases, with 9 bases lying between them. CDR3 in DNA: TGTGCCAGCAGCCAAGAAGGGGGACCGCCCCAGCATCTT. Its translation: CASSQEGGPPQHL.

The sample holds many counts of this clonotype. The chain uses TRBV9 and TRBJ2-5, with TRBD1 matching 7 bases. This CDR3 has 14 amino acids. J gave up 5 bases and V 2 bases, and 6 bases lay outside the gene matches. Germline V gene data show CDR1 as SGDLS and CDR2 as YYNGEE. CDR3 nucleotide sequence: TGTGCCAGCAGCGTTAGGGGGCCGGGGGAGACCCAGTACTTC. It encodes CASSVRGPGETQYF.

This clonotype turned up a few times. The V gene is TRBV24-1, the J gene TRBJ2-1; D is ambiguous. V was cut by 0 bases and J by 7 bases, with 0 bases left in between. Germline V gene lookup returns CDR1 KGHDR and CDR2 SFDVKD. CDR3 size: 11 residues. CDR3 residues: CATSDLNEQFF. CDR3 nucleotide sequence: TGTGCCACCAGTGATTTGAATGAGCAGTTCTTC.

This clonotype has at least ten counts. The rearrangement links TRBV5-1 to TRBJ2-7; 11 bases match TRBD2. The CDR3 sequence is 15 residues long. The J segment lost 3 bases and the V segment lost 1 base, leaving 3 bases of the junction unmatched. Germline CDR1 SGHRS, CDR2 YFSETQ. CDR3 coding DNA: TGCGCCAGCAGCTTGAGACTAGCGGGAATCTACGAGCAGTACTTC. Residues: CASSLRLAGIYEQYF.

This clonotype has at least ten counts. The chain employs TRBV7-3 and TRBJ2-7; 11 bases match TRBD2. With V trimmed by 4 bases and J by 4 bases, 6 bases remained unmatched. The CDR3 extends over 15 amino acids. Germline assignment: CDR1 SGHTA and CDR2 FQGTGA. This CDR3 reads CASSSDSGRGYEQYF. The CDR3 DNA is TGTGCCAGCAGCTCTGATAGCGGGAGGGGGTACGAGCAGTACTTC. Combining the CDR3 with reference TRBV7-3 and TRBJ2-7 gives the whole variable domain GAGVSQTPSNKVTEKGKYVELRCDPISGHTALYWYRQSLGQGPEFLIYFQGTGAADDSGLPNDRFFAVRPEGSVSTLKIQRTERGDSAVYLCASSSDSGRGYEQYFGPGTRLTVT.

In its sample, this clonotype was seen many times. This chain joins TRBV24-1 and TRBJ2-7, with 7 bases that match TRBD1. V gave up 9 bases and J gave up 3 bases; unmatched junction bases: 4. This CDR3 spans 12 amino acids. Germline V gives CDR1 KGHDR, CDR2 SFDVKD. The CDR3, as DNA: TGTGCCACCCCGGACAGGAACTACGAGCAGTACTTC. As protein: CATPDRNYEQYF.

The V call is TRBV19, the J call TRBJ1-6; D is perhaps TRBD1 (5 bases). Germline lookup yields CDR1 LNHDA and CDR2 SQIVND (reference sequence). V was clipped by 6 bases and J by 7 bases, with 10 bases between them. The CDR3 spans 13 residues. CDR3: CASRQDQNSPLHF. The CDR3, as DNA: TGTGCCAGTAGACAGGACCAAAATTCACCCCTCCACTTT.

The chain joins TRBV29-1 to TRBJ2-2; D is perhaps TRBD1 or TRBD2 (5 bases each). This CDR3 contains 12 residues. V shed 7 bases and J shed 4 bases, with 10 bases lying between them. Germline V gives CDR1 SQVTM, CDR2 ANQGSEA. The CDR3 coding sequence is TGCAGCGACGGGACCATCACCGGGGAGCTGTTTTTT. Amino acid sequence: CSDGTITGELFF.

This clonotype was picked up many times. V usage is TRBV6-2 or TRBV6-3 and J usage is TRBJ2-5, with a weak D call TRBD1 (5 bases). Per the germline V gene, CDR1 is MNHEY and CDR2 is SVGEGT. The V gene lost 6 bases and the J gene lost 1 base, with 6 bases spanning the gap. There are 12 residues in the CDR3. The CDR3 nucleotides read TGTGCCAGCAGAGACAGCCAAGAGACCCAGTACTTC. Its translation is CASRDSQETQYF.

In the case of this clonotype: Mismatch with germline at one junction end may stem from a read error. The chain links TRBV7-2 to TRBJ2-6; 7 bases fit TRBD1. The CDR3 extends over 13 amino acids. Germline CDR1 SGHTA, CDR2 FQGNSA. Here the CDR3 DNA reads TGTGCCAGCAGCTTGAGACAGGGACGGACTGAAGCTTTC. This translates into CASSLRQGRTEAF.

About this clonotype itself: The DNA is left out, because the CDR3 cannot be placed on it with certainty; the CDR3 is given as TCRdb lists it. The chain links TRBV15 to TRBJ1-2. The germline gives CDR1 LNHNV, CDR2 YYDKDF (reference sequence). The CDR3 extends over 13 residues, inclusive of both ends. CDR3 loop: CAICSAYWDVYTF.

This clonotype was seen many times. The chain couples TRBV20-1 to TRBJ2-5; D perhaps matches TRBD1 (5 bases). V was trimmed by 4 bases and J by 7 bases, leaving 19 bases between them. The CDR3 spans 14 residues. CDR1 and CDR2 from the germline V gene are DFQATT and SNEGSKA (reference sequence). The CDR3 DNA reads TGCAGTGCTAACCGCAGGGATTCTTTACGGACCCAGTACTTC. This translates into CSANRRDSLRTQYF.

This clonotype was recorded many times. The gene calls are TRBV7-2 and TRBJ2-7; TRBD2 matches 10 bases. The V segment lost 5 bases and the J segment 2 bases; nucleotides outside the gene matches: 3. CDR1 is SGHTA, CDR2 FQGNSA, per germline. The CDR3 is 14 amino acids. CDR3 DNA: TGTGCCAGCAGCCAGGGACTAGCGACCTACGAGCAGTACTTC. Its translation is CASSQGLATYEQYF.

This clonotype was detected many times. Sequence at one end of the junction differs from germline and may be a read error. In DNA, the CDR3 is TGCGCCAGCAGCCATATAAGAACAGGGTACCACGAGCAATACTTC. Translation: CASSHIRTGYHEQYF. This chain connects TRBV4-3 to TRBJ2-7; possible D gene TRBD1, 6 bases. The germline V gene encodes CDR1 LGHNA and CDR2 YSLEER. The CDR3 has 15 residues.

This clonotype was counted many times. The V call is TRBV6-5, the J call TRBJ1-1, with no clear D. Germline lookup yields CDR1 MNHEY and CDR2 SVGAGI. The length of the CDR3 is 13 residues. The V end was cut by 5 bases, the J end by 7 bases, with 14 bases between. The CDR3 DNA reads TGTGCCAGCAGTCTCGGGGTAACTCTTGAAGCTTTCTTT. As protein: CASSLGVTLEAFF.

Details on this clonotype: One base away lies a much larger clone, so this may be a sequencing read error. No conserved phenylalanine or tryptophan is present at the end of the CDR3, so a read error is the likely explanation. The rearrangement joins TRBV12-3 or TRBV12-4 to TRBJ2-2; D unresolved. V lost 3 bases and J 6 bases, leaving 8 bases between the germline ends. This CDR3 is 13 amino acids long. DNA for the CDR3: TGTGCCAGCAGTTTTGGTCTGTCCGGGGAGCTGTTTTCT. Amino acid sequence: CASSFGLSGELFS.

This clonotype has ten or more counts. The V call is TRBV12-5, the J call TRBJ1-5, with 7 bases identical to TRBD1. This CDR3 is built from 15 residues. V lost 4 bases and J lost 4; bases outside the gene matches: 7. From germline, CDR1 is LGHNT and CDR2 FRNRAP. The CDR3 nucleotides are TGTGCTAGTGGTTCAGGGGGGGGCGTTAATCAGCCCCAGCATTTT. It is translated as CASGSGGGVNQPQHF.

This clonotype was recorded a few times. The rearrangement uses TRBV29-1 and TRBJ2-1; tentative D call: TRBD2 (6 bases). V lost 0 bases to trimming and J lost 0 bases, with 9 bases between them. This CDR3 region has 15 residues. CDR1 and CDR2 from the germline V gene are SQVTM and ANQGSEA. The CDR3 reads CSVEDGSYSYNEQFF. The CDR3 DNA sequence: TGCAGCGTTGAAGACGGGAGCTACTCCTACAATGAGCAGTTCTTC.

This clonotype has ten or more counts. This sequence joins TRBV18 and TRBJ2-7; 9 nucleotides line up with TRBD2. The V and J ends lost 1 base and 6 bases, in that order; junction bases with no gene match: 7. Per the germline V gene, CDR1 is KGHSH and CDR2 is LQKENI. The CDR3 is 15 residues long. CDR3 nucleotides: TGTGCCAGCTCACCACTAGCGGGAGCTTTGCGCGAGCAGTACTTC. It yields the protein CASSPLAGALREQYF.

With regard to this clonotype: One base away lies a much larger clone, so this may be a sequencing read error. This chain uses TRBV19 with TRBJ1-5; the match to TRBD1 covers 7 bases. The CDR3 spans 13 residues. Germline assignment: CDR1 LNHDA and CDR2 SQIVND (reference sequence). The CDR3 here is CASNRGGNRPQHF. The CDR3 region has the DNA TGTGCCAGTAACAGGGGTGGCAATCGGCCCCAGCATTTT.

This clonotype occurred many times. The chain combines TRBV7-9 with TRBJ2-5, with TRBD2 matching 9 bases. The J segment lost 4 bases and the V segment lost 5 bases, leaving 8 bases of the junction unmatched. The V gene's germline CDR1 is SEHNR and CDR2 FQNEAQ (reference sequence). The CDR3 is 15 amino acids. The CDR3 nucleotides read TGTGCCAGCAGCGACAGCGGGGGGCGGCTAGAGACCCAGTACTTC. Amino acid sequence: CASSDSGGRLETQYF.